This TCR beta chain was recovered during a study of CD8+ T cells in alopecia areata. CDR3 length: 15 amino acids. Between the trimmed V and J ends, which lost 2 bases and 0 bases, there was a span of 10 bases. Germline CDR1 reads MNHEY; CDR2 reads SVGAGI. Specified treatment: oral pan-JAK inhibitor, 5-10 mg twice daily. RNA was isolated and reverse transcribed to cDNA, the sequencing template. Profiled with immunoSEQ multiplex PCR; TCRdb holds only in-frame clones, not every one. The data show approximately 200,000 clones, more than 45% seen once. The starting material was CD4+ T cells sorted from blood, obtained at week 24, from a patient treated with tofacitinib. The receptor was derived from a human donor with alopecia areata. The rearrangement links TRBV6-5 to TRBJ1-2, with D unclear. For the CDR3, the DNA is TGTGCCAGCAGTTACAAGCCAGGAGCTAACTATGGCTACACCTTC. This gives the protein CASSYKPGANYGYTF.